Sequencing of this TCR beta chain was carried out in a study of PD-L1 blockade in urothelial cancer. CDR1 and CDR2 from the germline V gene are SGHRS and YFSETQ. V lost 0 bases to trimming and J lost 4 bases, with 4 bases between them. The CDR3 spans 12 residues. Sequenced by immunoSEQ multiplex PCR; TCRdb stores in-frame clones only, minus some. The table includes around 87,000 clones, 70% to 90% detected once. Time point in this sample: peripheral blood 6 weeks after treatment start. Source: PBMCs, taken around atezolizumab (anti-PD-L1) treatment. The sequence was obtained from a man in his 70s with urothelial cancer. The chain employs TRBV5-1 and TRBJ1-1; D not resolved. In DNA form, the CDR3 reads TGCGCCAGCAGCTTGGAGAGCACTGAAGCTTTCTTT. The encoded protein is CASSLESTEAFF.